The sequence of this TCR beta chain was determined in a study of blood T cell repertoires in COVID-19. For the study at large: Some COVID-19 samples were acute and others convalescent; all came from the United States, Italy and Spain. PBMCs, B-cell-depleted T cells, or T cells were the source of the cDNA or gDNA that made up the material.

This CDR3 is built from 14 residues. Germline V gene data show CDR1 as KGHSH and CDR2 as LQKENI. V shed 2 bases and J 5 bases; nucleotides not matched to a gene: 5. Per the study methods: The assay estimated nucleated cells by amplifying reference gene primers. Generated by immunoSEQ multiplex PCR, the TCRdb table keeps only in-frame clones and is missing some. Clone size and the V and J calls come from that table; the DNA yielded D and trimming. The sample shows 200,000 to 250,000 clones, roughly 91% of them seen only once. Seattle patients were enrolled during active infection and followed longitudinally.

The sequenced sample was peripheral blood. This rearrangement joins TRBV18 to TRBJ1-2, with TRBD1 matching 7 bases. This TCR derives from a man aged 25 to 40 with COVID-19, enrolled during active disease. CDR3 sequence (DNA): TGTGCCAGCTCACCAGAGACAGGGAGGTATGGCTACACCTTC. It specifies CASSPETGRYGYTF.